The rows below give T cell receptor beta chains drawn from one sample of a study of blood T cell repertoires in COVID-19. Measured with immunoSEQ multiplex PCR; TCRdb has only the in-frame clones, and not every one. Among 98,000 or so clones listed, 75% to 85% were seen once. Sequencing input: peripheral blood. The receptors derive from a man in his fifties or sixties with acute or convalescent COVID-19. Each CDR3 is given with its conserved first and last residue. A D gene is named only where the DNA matches it firmly. Not all rows give a size; the values are once, few, many and, for expanded clones, a class.

size	V	length	J	D	DNA	CDR3
-	TRBV3-1/TRBV3-2	13	TRBJ2-3	TRBD1	TGTGCCAGCAGCCGGGACAGGCGCGATACGCAGTATTTT	CASSRDRRDTQYF
-	TRBV9	14	TRBJ1-3	-	TGTGCCAGCAGCGTTCTTCTCTCTGGAAACACCATATATTTT	CASSVLLSGNTIYF
-	TRBV27	16	TRBJ2-2	TRBD2	TGTGCCAGCAGTTCCGCGGGGGGCCAGGGCACCGGGGAGCTGTTTTTT	CASSSAGGQGTGELFF
-	TRBV19	14	TRBJ1-5	-	TGTGCCAGTAGGACAACAGTGATCAATCAGCCCCAGCATTTT	CASRTTVINQPQHF
-	TRBV6-1	15	TRBJ1-2	TRBD1	TGTGCCAGCAGAGAAGGATGGACAGGGAACTATGGCTACACCTTC	CASREGWTGNYGYTF
-	TRBV2	16	TRBJ2-6	-	TGTGCCAGCAGTGAAGGTAGAGTCTCTGGGGCCAACGTCCTGACTTTC	CASSEGRVSGANVLTF
few	TRBV10-3	14	TRBJ1-2	TRBD1	TGTGCCATCAGGGCCTCAGGGGGCGACTATGGCTACACCTTC	CAIRASGGDYGYTF
-	TRBV9	15	TRBJ1-1	-	TGTGCCAGCAGCGTAGATCAGCGTCAGAACACTGAAGCTTTCTTT	CASSVDQRQNTEAFF
-	TRBV18	12	TRBJ1-1	-	TGTGCCAGCTCACCAGCAGGCACTGAAGCTTTCTTT	CASSPAGTEAFF
-	TRBV5-1	14	TRBJ1-1	-	TGCGCCAGCAGCACCAGGGAGGGGAACACTGAAGCTTTCTTT	CASSTREGNTEAFF
-	TRBV19	14	TRBJ1-1	-	TGTGCTGTTAGAGGTAGGGGTCCGGATACTGAAGCTTTCTTT	CAVRGRGPDTEAFF
-	TRBV5-1	16	TRBJ1-6	TRBD1	TGCGCCAGCAGCAGAAAACAGGGGGCTCTTAATTCACCCCTCCACTTT	CASSRKQGALNSPLHF
-	TRBV4-1	16	TRBJ2-5	TRBD2	TGCGCCAGCAGCCAAGAGAGACGACTAGCGGGAGAGACCCAGTACTTC	CASSQERRLAGETQYF
-	TRBV19	9	TRBJ2-7	-	TGTGCCGGGCCTCGCGAGCAGTACTTC	CAGPREQYF
-	TRBV7-3	16	TRBJ2-7	TRBD2	TGTGCCAGCAGCTTACGACAAGCGGGAGGCGGGTACGAGCAGTACTTC	CASSLRQAGGGYEQYF
once	TRBV7-2	14	TRBJ2-7	-	TGTGCCAGCAGCTTGGGTCGGGGTAGCCACGAGCAGTACTTC	CASSLGRGSHEQYF